This record looks at one T cell receptor (beta chain) sequence and its context. It has no known antigen specificity. Base qualities were left out, and no much larger clone turns up one base away. The sample is drawn from a study of OX40 agonist ivuxolimab in advanced cancers. General notes on the study: Ivuxolimab was an agonistic, fully human IgG2 monoclonal antibody directed against OX40 (CD134), a costimulatory receptor. Intravenous ivuxolimab was administered to patients every 2 weeks at six dose levels: 0.01, 0.1, 0.3, 1.5, 3 and 10 mg/kg. Partial responses were achieved by three dose-escalation patients, of whom one had hepatocellular carcinoma and two had cutaneous melanoma. Peripheral TCRbeta sequencing was intended to test whether TCR sequence diversity was altered and clonal T-cell expansion was caused by ivuxolimab. Of the approximately 54 dose-escalation patients, hepatocellular carcinoma was present in about 20, melanoma in around 15, renal cell carcinoma in 9 and head and neck cancer in 9. Prior anti-PD-1, anti-PD-L1 or anti-CTLA-4 therapy was permitted, and approximately 40% of dose-escalation patients had received checkpoint inhibitors. The dose-escalation cohort was about 83% male with a mean age of approximately 60 years, ranging from roughly 23 to 90. The paper reports the monotherapy dose-escalation portion (N ≈ 50 patients) of the phase I ivuxolimab trial.

For sequencing of the TCRbeta CDR3 region, genomic DNA was extracted from the sorted cells. The immunoSEQ Assay was used to sequence the TCRbeta CDR3 regions. The table was pulled from immuneACCESS by TCRdb, which kept in-frame rearrangements only. Such tables lose some clones; where checked, under half of the loss comes from unresolved V genes, and the rest has no known cause. The sample yields some 140,000 clones; 90% were counted once. The top ten clonotypes cover about 1.1% of the sample. Patients with autoimmune disease history or receiving systemic immunosuppression were excluded from the trial. Peripheral blood for TCR sequencing was collected from all dose cohorts at baseline, on cycle 4 day 1, and on cycle 7 day 1. Samples were obtained from an open-label, multicenter, first-in-human phase I dose-escalation trial of ivuxolimab. Adults with locally advanced or metastatic head and neck squamous cell, hepatocellular, melanoma or renal cell carcinoma were enrolled in the trial. Before TCR sequencing, CD4+ T cells and CD8+ T cells were sorted from peripheral blood as separate populations.

The full study reports these points: At doses of 0.1 to 3.0 mg/kg, clonal expansion of both CD4+ and CD8+ T cells in blood was seen between baseline and week 6. The antigen specificity of the clonally expanded peripheral T cells was not determined. Partial responders in the 0.1-3.0 mg/kg groups had among the lowest normalized peripheral clonal expansion, especially among CD8+ T cells. Low levels of normalized T-cell clonal expansion were also shown by some nonresponding patients. After ivuxolimab, more expanded clones were found on average in CD8+ T cells than in CD4+ T cells.

Material: CD4+ or CD8+ T cells sorted from blood, obtained in a trial of the OX40 agonist ivuxolimab. This TCR derives from an adult with an advanced solid tumor such as melanoma, head and neck, liver or kidney cancer.

This receptor has the CDR3 CASSLLINSYEQYF. The DNA sequence is TGTGCCAGCAGCTTGTTAATCAACTCCTACGAGCAGTACTTC. The V and J segments used are TRBV11-3 and TRBJ2-7; the D segment cannot be called with confidence. In the germline V gene, CDR1 corresponds to SGHNT and CDR2 to YENEEA. Trimming costs V 3 bases and J 0 bases, and their ends lie 9 bases apart. The CDR3 holds 14 amino acids from the cysteine to the phenylalanine. Kept here is only the CDR3 DNA, which spans 42 bases and is read in frame from base 1.